The next 18 T cell receptor beta chains were all read from a single sample in a study of read filtering for tumor transcriptome and immune sequencing. The library was built from about 400 ng RNA with molecular barcoded adaptors for alpha/delta and beta/gamma chains. TCRdb itself ran the reads through MiXCR, one entry per CDR3 protein. The sample carries roughly 68,000 distinct CDR3 sequences, approximately 15% recorded once. Sequenced: a population of CD138-negative cells sorted from bone marrow. The origin of the receptors is a donor at least 40 years old with multiple myeloma.

This clonotype was found a few times. It is likely a read error, because the conserved phenylalanine at the end of the CDR3 is missing. V gene TRBV20-1 combines with J gene TRBJ2-7; unclear D gene. The CDR3 has 11 amino acids. Trimming removed 1 base from V and 3 bases from J, with 4 bases in between. Germline loops: CDR1 DFQATT, CDR2 SNEGSKA (reference sequence). CDR3 sequence (DNA): TGCAGTGCTAGAGGCGTCTACGAGCAGTACTCC. Its translation: CSARGVYEQYS.

In this sample, this clonotype turned up many times. The V gene is TRBV20-1, the J gene TRBJ2-1; 7 bases agree with TRBD1. Germline assignment: CDR1 DFQATT and CDR2 SNEGSKA (reference sequence). Trimming at V came to 6 bases and at J to 4 bases, leaving 6 bases not matched to a gene. This CDR3 region has 13 residues. Here the CDR3 DNA reads TGCAGTGCCAGCAGGGGGTTGTACAATGAGCAGTTCTTC. This translates into CSASRGLYNEQFF.

This clonotype was counted only a few times. At one boundary the junction diverges from the germline segment, which might be a read error. The rearrangement joins TRBV6-2 or TRBV6-3 to TRBJ2-2, with a weak D call TRBD2 (5 bases). Germline-derived CDR1 and CDR2 are MNHEY and SVGEGT. The CDR3 is 12 residues long. The CDR3 DNA is TGTGCCAGCAGTTCGAACACCGGGGAGCTGCTTTTT. Protein sequence: CASSSNTGELLF.

This clonotype appeared many times. A read error may produce the germline difference seen at one junction end. The rearrangement joins TRBV7-7 to TRBJ2-5; D not resolved. The germline V gene has CDR1 SSHAT and CDR2 FNYEAQ (reference sequence). This CDR3 is 16 amino acids long. CDR3 in amino acids: CASSLKPVDLQETQYF. CDR3 in DNA: TGTGCTAGCAGCTTAAAGCCCGTCGACCTGCAAGAGACCCAGTACTTC.

This clonotype was seen ten or more times. V gene TRBV20-1 combines with J gene TRBJ2-2; 11 bases are a match to TRBD2. Germline CDR1 DFQATT, CDR2 SNEGSKA (reference sequence). V lost 6 bases to trimming and J lost 8 bases; unmatched junction nucleotides: 14. This CDR3 spans 16 amino acids. This chain's CDR3 is CSATLLAGGVSGELFF. For the CDR3, the DNA is TGCAGTGCCACCCTGCTAGCGGGAGGTGTTTCAGGGGAGCTGTTTTTT.

This clonotype was counted at least ten times. The rearrangement links TRBV3-1 to TRBJ2-7; 12 bases are a match to TRBD2. J gave up 2 bases and V 3 bases, and 5 bases lay outside the gene matches. CDR3 length equals 16 residues. CDR1 and CDR2 from the germline V gene are LGHDT and YNNKEL (reference sequence). The CDR3 bases are TGTGCCAGCAGCCAGGGACTAGCGGGCGGCCCCTACGAGCAGTACTTC. It codes for CASSQGLAGGPYEQYF.

At least ten counts were recorded for this clonotype. The chain is built from TRBV2 and TRBJ1-1; D is undetermined. Germline CDR1 and CDR2: SNHLY and FYNNEI. Trimming took 3 bases from V and 1 from J, leaving 6 bases between them. This CDR3 region has 13 residues. CDR3 nucleotides: TGTGCCAGCAGTGATCAGCAGAACACTGAAGCTTTCTTT. Encoded protein: CASSDQQNTEAFF.

This clonotype was counted many times. The V call is TRBV6-2 or TRBV6-3, the J call TRBJ2-1; D is perhaps TRBD1 (5 bases). Germline CDR1 is MNHEY and CDR2 is SVGEGT. Trimming shortened V by 4 bases and J by 0 bases, and 10 bases separated the two germline ends. This CDR3 region has 15 residues. CDR3: CASSFDSSSYNEQFF. CDR3 in DNA: TGTGCCAGCAGTTTCGACAGCAGCTCCTACAATGAGCAGTTCTTC.

This clonotype was detected many times. The V gene is TRBV19, the J gene TRBJ2-1; unclear D gene. Between the trimmed V and J ends, which lost 1 base and 3 bases, there was a span of 7 bases. Germline CDR1 reads LNHDA; CDR2 reads SQIVND (reference sequence). The CDR3 covers 14 residues. The CDR3 reads CASSIGSDYNEQFF. For the CDR3, the DNA is TGTGCCAGTAGTATAGGGTCCGACTACAATGAGCAGTTCTTC.

Concerning this clonotype itself: At one of its ends the junction is not consistent with the germline gene, which may arise from a read error. V usage is TRBV28 and J usage is TRBJ1-1; possibly TRBD1 for D (6 bases). CDR1 MDHEN and CDR2 SYDVKM come from the germline V gene. The CDR3 covers 15 residues. The CDR3 DNA reads TGTGCCAGCAGTTTGGGGGCGCTAGGATACACTGTAGCTTTCTTT. Translation gives CASSLGALGYTVAFF.

This clonotype was seen many times. V and J are TRBV4-1 and TRBJ1-1; a weak D match, TRBD1 (5 bases). Per germline, CDR1 MGHRA and CDR2 YSYEKL. Trimming removed 1 base at V and 0 bases at J, with 15 bases between. The CDR3 totals 17 residues. CDR3 in DNA: TGCGCCAGCAGCCAAGCGGCAGGGAGTAACATGAACACTGAAGCTTTCTTT. It yields the protein CASSQAAGSNMNTEAFF.

This clonotype was recorded many times. The chain is built from TRBV7-6 and TRBJ2-7, with TRBD2 matching 14 bases. CDR1 is SGHVS, CDR2 FNYEAQ, per germline. This CDR3 contains 16 residues. Trimming removed 0 bases from V and 3 bases from J; junction bases left unmatched: 1. CDR3 DNA: TGTGCCAGCAGCTTAGCCGGGACTAGCGGGAGCTACGAGCAGTACTTC. This gives the protein CASSLAGTSGSYEQYF.

This clonotype appeared many times. J is TRBJ1-5 and V is TRBV5-1; D remains unclear. Germline CDR1 is SGHRS and CDR2 is YFSETQ. With 0 bases removed from V and 6 bases from J, the gap between germline ends came to 16 bases. The length of the CDR3 is 16 residues. The CDR3: CASSLAGVDSTQPQHF. Written as DNA, the CDR3 is TGCGCCAGCAGCTTGGCCGGGGTAGACTCCACTCAGCCCCAGCATTTT.

The V gene is TRBV7-2, the J gene TRBJ2-7; 13 bases agree with TRBD2. This CDR3 region has 15 residues. V trimming: 5 bases; J trimming: 3 bases; junction bases outside the gene matches: 4. The V gene's germline CDR1 is SGHTA and CDR2 FQGNSA. Here the CDR3 DNA reads TGTGCCAGCAGCAGAGGACTAGCGGGAGTCTACGAGCAGTACTTC. Residues: CASSRGLAGVYEQYF.

The table lists this clonotype with many counts. V usage is TRBV28 and J usage is TRBJ1-6; D is unresolved. The V gene lost 5 bases and the J gene lost 10 bases, with 9 bases spanning the gap. Germline loops: CDR1 MDHEN, CDR2 SYDVKM. The CDR3 consists of 12 residues. CDR3 nucleotides: TGTGCCAGCAGTCCCAGCCGATCACCCCTCCACTTT. Its translation: CASSPSRSPLHF.

This clonotype was recorded at least ten times. The chain recombines TRBV5-1 with TRBJ1-6, with D possibly matching TRBD1 (5 bases). From germline, CDR1 is SGHRS and CDR2 YFSETQ. V was clipped by 0 bases and J by 10 bases, with 17 bases between them. The CDR3 loop spans 16 amino acids. The CDR3 region is CASSLDGTSGRSPLHF. The CDR3 DNA is TGCGCCAGCAGCTTGGATGGGACTTCAGGTCGATCACCCCTCCACTTT. The variable domain in full, completed from reference TRBV5-1 and TRBJ1-6, reads KAGVTQTPRYLIKTRGQQVTLSCSPISGHRSVSWYQQTPGQGLQFLFEYFSETQRNKGNFPGRFSGRQFSNSRSEMNVSTLELGDSALYLCASSLDGTSGRSPLHFGNGTRLTVT.

About this clonotype itself: Possible read error: a much larger clone is one base away. The V and J genes are TRBV19 and TRBJ2-3; 8 bases are shared with TRBD2. This CDR3 has 14 amino acids. Germline assignment: CDR1 LNHDA and CDR2 SQIVND (reference sequence). CDR3 region: CASSVEGLADTQYF. The DNA for the CDR3 is TGTGCCAGTAGTGTAGAGGGACTAGCAGATACGCAGTATTTT.

This clonotype was found many times. This chain links TRBV30 with TRBJ2-5; 9 bases align to TRBD2. Germline V gene lookup returns CDR1 GTSNPN and CDR2 SVGIG (reference sequence). The CDR3 spans 14 residues. V trimming: 6 bases; J trimming: 5 bases; junction bases outside the gene matches: 10. CDR3 sequence: CACATGLALETQYF. DNA for the CDR3: TGTGCCTGTGCGACGGGACTAGCCTTGGAGACCCAGTACTTC.